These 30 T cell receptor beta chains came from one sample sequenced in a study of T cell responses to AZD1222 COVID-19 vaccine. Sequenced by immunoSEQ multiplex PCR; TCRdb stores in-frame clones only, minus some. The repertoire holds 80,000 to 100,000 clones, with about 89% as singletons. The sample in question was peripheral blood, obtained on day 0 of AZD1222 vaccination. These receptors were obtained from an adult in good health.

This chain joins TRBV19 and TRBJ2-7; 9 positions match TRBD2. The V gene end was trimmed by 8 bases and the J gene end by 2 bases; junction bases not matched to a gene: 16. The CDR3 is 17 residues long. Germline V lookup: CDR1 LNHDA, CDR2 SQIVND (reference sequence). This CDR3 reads CASSKGQSGRYTYEQYF. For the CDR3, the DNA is TGTGCCAGTTCTAAGGGTCAGAGCGGGAGGTATACCTACGAGCAGTACTTC.

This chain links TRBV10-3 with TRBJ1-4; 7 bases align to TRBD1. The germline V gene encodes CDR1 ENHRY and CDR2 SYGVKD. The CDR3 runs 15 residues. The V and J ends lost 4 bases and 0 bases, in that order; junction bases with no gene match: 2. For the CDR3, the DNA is TGTGCCATCAGTGGGGACAGCCCAACTAATGAAAAACTGTTTTTT. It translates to CAISGDSPTNEKLFF.

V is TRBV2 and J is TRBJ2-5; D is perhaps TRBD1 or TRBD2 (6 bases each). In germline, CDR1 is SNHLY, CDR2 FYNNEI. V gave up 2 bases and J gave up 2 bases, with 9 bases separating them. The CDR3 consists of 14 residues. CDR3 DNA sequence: TGTGCCAGCAGTGAACAGGGGACTCAAGAGACCCAGTACTTC. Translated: CASSEQGTQETQYF.

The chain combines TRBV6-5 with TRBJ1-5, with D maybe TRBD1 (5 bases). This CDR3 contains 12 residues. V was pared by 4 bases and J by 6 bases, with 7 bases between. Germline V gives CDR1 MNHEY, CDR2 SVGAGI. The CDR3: CASSSQGQPQHF. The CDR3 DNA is TGTGCCAGCAGTTCCCAGGGTCAGCCCCAGCATTTT.

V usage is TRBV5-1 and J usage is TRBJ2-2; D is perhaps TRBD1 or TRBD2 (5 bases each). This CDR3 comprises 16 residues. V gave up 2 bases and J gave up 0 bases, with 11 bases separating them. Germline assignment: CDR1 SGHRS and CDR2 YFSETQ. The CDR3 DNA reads TGCGCCAGCAGCTTAGGACACGGGACGAACACCGGGGAGCTGTTTTTT. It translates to CASSLGHGTNTGELFF.

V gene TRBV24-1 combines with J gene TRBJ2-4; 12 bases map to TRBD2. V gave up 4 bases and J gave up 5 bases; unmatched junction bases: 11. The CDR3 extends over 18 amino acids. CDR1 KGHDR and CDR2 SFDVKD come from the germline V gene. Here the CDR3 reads CATSDPGLAGKVENIQYF. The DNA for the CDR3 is TGTGCCACCAGTGACCCCGGACTAGCGGGAAAGGTAGAAAACATTCAGTACTTC.

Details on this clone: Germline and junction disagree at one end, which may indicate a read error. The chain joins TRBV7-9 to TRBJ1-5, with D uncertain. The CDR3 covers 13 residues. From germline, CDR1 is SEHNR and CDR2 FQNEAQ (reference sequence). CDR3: CASRLDGNQPQHF. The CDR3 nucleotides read TGTGCCAGCAGGTTAGACGGTAATCAGCCCCAGCATTTT.

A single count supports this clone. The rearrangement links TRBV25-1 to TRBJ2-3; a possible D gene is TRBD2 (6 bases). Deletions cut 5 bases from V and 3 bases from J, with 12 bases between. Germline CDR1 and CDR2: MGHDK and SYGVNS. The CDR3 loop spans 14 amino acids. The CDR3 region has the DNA TGTGCCAGCAGTTCGGGGGTAGGGACAGATACGCAGTATTTT. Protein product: CASSSGVGTDTQYF. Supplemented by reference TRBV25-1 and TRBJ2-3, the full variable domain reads EADIYQTPRYLVIGTGKKITLECSQTMGHDKMYWYQQDPGMELHLIHYSYGVNSTEKGDLSSESTVSRIRTEHFPLTLESARPSHTSQYLCASSSGVGTDTQYFGPGTRLTVL.

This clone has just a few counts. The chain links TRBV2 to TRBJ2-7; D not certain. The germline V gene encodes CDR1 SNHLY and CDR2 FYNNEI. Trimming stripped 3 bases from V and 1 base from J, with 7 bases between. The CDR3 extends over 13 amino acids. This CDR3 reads CASSDQLSYEQYF. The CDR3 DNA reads TGTGCCAGCAGTGACCAGTTGTCCTACGAGCAGTACTTC.

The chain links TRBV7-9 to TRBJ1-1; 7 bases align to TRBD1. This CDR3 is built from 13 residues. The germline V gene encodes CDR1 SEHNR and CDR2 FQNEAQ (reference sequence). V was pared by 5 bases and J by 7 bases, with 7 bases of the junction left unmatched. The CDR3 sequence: CASSPQGVGEAFF. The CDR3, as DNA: TGTGCCAGCAGCCCCCAGGGGGTGGGTGAAGCTTTCTTT.

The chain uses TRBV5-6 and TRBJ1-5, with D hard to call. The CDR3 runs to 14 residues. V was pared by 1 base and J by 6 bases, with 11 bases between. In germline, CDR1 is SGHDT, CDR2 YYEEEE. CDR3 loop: CASSLWAAGQPQHF. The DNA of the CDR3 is TGTGCCAGCAGCTTGTGGGCTGCAGGTCAGCCCCAGCATTTT.

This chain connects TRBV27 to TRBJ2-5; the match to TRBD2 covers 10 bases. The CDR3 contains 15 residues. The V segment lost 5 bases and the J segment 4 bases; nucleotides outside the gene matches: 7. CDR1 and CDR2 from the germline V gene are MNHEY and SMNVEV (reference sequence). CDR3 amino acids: CASSTPSGGTETQYF. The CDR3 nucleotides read TGTGCCAGCAGTACACCTAGCGGGGGTACAGAGACCCAGTACTTC.

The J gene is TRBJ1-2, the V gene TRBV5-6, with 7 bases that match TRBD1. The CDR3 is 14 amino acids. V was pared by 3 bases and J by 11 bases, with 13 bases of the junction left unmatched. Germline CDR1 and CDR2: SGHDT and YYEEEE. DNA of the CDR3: TGTGCCAGCAGCTACTATAACCTTGGGACAGCGTACACCTTC. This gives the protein CASSYYNLGTAYTF.

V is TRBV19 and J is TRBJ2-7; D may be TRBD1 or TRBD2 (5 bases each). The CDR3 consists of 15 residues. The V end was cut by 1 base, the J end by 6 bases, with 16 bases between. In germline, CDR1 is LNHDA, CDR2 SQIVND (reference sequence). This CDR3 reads CASSIGSGPSAEQYF. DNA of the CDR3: TGTGCCAGTAGTATAGGTTCGGGGCCTTCGGCCGAGCAGTACTTC.

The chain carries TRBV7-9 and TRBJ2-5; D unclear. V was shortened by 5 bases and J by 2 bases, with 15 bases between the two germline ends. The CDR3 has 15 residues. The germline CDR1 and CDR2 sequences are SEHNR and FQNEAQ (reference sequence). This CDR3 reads CASSPSRVGQETQYF. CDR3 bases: TGTGCCAGCAGCCCCAGCCGGGTTGGGCAAGAGACCCAGTACTTC. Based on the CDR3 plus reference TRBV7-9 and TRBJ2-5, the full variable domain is DTGVSQNPRHKITKRGQNVTFRCDPISEHNRLYWYRQTLGQGPEFLTYFQNEAQLEKSRLLSDRFSAERPKGSFSTLEIQRTEQGDSAMYLCASSPSRVGQETQYFGPGTRLLVL.

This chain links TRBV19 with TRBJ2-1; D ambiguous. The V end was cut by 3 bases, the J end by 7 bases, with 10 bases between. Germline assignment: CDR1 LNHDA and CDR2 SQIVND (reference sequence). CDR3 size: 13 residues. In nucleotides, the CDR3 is TGTGCCAGTAGTATGGTCGGCTGGAATGAGCAGTTCTTC. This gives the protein CASSMVGWNEQFF.

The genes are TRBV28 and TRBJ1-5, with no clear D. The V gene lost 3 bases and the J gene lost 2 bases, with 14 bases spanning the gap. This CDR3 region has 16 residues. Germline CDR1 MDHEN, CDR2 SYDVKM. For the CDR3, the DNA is TGTGCCAGCAGTTTCCCCTGGGAGTTTGGCAATCAGCCCCAGCATTTT. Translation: CASSFPWEFGNQPQHF.

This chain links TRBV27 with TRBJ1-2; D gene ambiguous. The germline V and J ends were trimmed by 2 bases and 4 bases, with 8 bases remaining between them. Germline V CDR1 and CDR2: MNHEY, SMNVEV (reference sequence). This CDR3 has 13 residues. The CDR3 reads CASSLAQSYGYTF. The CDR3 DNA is TGTGCCAGCAGTTTAGCCCAGAGCTATGGCTACACCTTC.

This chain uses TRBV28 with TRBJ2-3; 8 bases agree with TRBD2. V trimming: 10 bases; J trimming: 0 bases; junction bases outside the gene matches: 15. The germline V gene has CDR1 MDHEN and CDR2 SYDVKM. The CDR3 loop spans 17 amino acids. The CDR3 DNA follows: TGTGCCACAGCGTCACCCATAGCGGGGATCAGCACAGATACGCAGTATTTT. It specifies CATASPIAGISTDTQYF.

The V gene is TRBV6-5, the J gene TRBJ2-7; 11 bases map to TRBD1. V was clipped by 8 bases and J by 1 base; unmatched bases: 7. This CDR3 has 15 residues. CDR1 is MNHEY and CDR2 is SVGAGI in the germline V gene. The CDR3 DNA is TGTGCCAGCCGGGACAGGGGGAAACTTTCCTACGAGCAGTACTTC. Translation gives CASRDRGKLSYEQYF.

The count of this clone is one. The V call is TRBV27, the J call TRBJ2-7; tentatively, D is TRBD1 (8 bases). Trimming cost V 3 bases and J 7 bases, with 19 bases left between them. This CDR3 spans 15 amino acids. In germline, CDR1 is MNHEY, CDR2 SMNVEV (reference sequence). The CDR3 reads CASSFRTGRVGEQYF. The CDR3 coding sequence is TGTGCCAGCAGTTTCAGGACAGGGAGGGTGGGGGAGCAGTACTTC.

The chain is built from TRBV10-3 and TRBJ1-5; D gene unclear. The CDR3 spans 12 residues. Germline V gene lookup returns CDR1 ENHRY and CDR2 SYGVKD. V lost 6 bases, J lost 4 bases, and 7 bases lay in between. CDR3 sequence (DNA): TGTGCCATCAGGGGCGATAATCAGCCCCAGCATTTT. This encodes CAIRGDNQPQHF.

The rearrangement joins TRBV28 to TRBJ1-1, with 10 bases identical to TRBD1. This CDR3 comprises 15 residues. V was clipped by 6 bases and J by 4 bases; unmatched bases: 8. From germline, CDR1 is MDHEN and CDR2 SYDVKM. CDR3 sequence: CASRTGGAGSTEAFF. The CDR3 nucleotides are TGTGCCAGCAGGACAGGGGGCGCGGGGAGCACTGAAGCTTTCTTT.

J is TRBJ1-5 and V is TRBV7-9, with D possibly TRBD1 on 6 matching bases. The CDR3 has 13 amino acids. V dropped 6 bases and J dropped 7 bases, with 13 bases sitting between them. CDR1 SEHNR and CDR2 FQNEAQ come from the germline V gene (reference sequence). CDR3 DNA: TGTGCCAGCAGTTTACAGGGTCTACAGCCCCAGCATTTT. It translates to CASSLQGLQPQHF.

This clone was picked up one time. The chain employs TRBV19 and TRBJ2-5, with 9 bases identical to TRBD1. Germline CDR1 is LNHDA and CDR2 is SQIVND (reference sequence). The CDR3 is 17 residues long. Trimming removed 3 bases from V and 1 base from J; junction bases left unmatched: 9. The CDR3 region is CASSIPGTGSLQETQYF. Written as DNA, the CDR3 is TGTGCCAGTAGTATCCCCGGGACAGGGTCACTCCAAGAGACCCAGTACTTC.

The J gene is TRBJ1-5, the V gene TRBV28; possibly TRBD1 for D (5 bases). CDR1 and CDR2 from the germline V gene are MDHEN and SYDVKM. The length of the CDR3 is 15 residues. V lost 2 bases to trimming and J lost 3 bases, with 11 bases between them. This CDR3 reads CASSLRPGPNQPQHF. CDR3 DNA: TGTGCCAGCAGTTTACGGCCAGGGCCCAATCAGCCCCAGCATTTT.

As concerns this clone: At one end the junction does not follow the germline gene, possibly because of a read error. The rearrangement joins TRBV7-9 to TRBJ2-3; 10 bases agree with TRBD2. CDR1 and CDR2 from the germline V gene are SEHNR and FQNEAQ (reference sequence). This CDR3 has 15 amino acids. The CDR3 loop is CASSLAGEMADTQYF. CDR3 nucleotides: TGTGCCAGCAGCCTAGCGGGAGAGATGGCAGATACGCAGTATTTT.

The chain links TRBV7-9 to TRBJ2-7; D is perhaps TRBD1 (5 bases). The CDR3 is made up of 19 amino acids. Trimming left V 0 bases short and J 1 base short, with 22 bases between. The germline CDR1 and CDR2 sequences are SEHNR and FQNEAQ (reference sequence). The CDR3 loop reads CASSLADPRQPFSSYEQYF. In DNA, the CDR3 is TGTGCCAGCAGCTTAGCGGATCCCAGACAGCCATTTAGTTCCTACGAGCAGTACTTC.

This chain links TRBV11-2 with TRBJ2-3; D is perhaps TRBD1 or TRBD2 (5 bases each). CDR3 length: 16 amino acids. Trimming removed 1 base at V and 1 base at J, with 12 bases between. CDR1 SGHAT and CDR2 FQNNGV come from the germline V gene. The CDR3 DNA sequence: TGTGCCAGCAGCTTAGGGGGGAGCGGTCGCACAGATACGCAGTATTTT. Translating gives CASSLGGSGRTDTQYF.

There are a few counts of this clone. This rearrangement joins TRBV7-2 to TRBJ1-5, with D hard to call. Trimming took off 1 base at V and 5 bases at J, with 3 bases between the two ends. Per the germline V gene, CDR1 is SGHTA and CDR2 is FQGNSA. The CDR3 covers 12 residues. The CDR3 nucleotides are TGTGCCAGCAGCTTAGGCTATCAGCCCCAGCATTTT. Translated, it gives CASSLGYQPQHF.